One and the same sample provided the 18 T cell receptor beta chains below, sequenced in a study of blood T cells in healthy people across ages. It was with a sample-barcoded 5' primer and a J-beta primer mix that a second PCR of about 6 to 12 cycles was run. TCRdb redid the calling of the 5' RACE reads with MiXCR, one entry per CDR3 protein. The table shows some 700,000 distinct CDR3 sequences, with around a fifth occurring only once. The sequenced material came from blood. The source of these receptors is a man between 65 and 85 years old in good health.

The V and J genes are TRBV5-1 and TRBJ1-1; D might be TRBD1 (6 bases). V was clipped by 4 bases and J by 5 bases, with 18 bases between them. The CDR3 runs 15 residues. The V gene's germline CDR1 is SGHRS and CDR2 YFSETQ. The CDR3 sequence is CASSPARGVGTEAFF. DNA of the CDR3: TGCGCCAGCAGCCCCGCGAGGGGGGTGGGTACTGAAGCTTTCTTT.

V gene TRBV29-1 combines with J gene TRBJ2-7, with 7 bases aligning to TRBD1. Germline CDR1 is SQVTM and CDR2 is ANQGSEA. The CDR3 length is 18 residues. V dropped 2 bases and J dropped 3; count of bases not matched to a gene: 19. The CDR3 reads CSVERLDRLRRKNYEQYF. CDR3 nucleotide sequence: TGCAGCGTTGAAAGGCTGGACAGGCTCCGTCGGAAAAACTACGAGCAGTACTTC.

This clonotype was seen a few times. This chain joins TRBV15 and TRBJ1-2, with D possibly matching TRBD1 (5 bases). V was pared by 1 base and J by 5 bases, with 8 bases between. The length of the CDR3 is 13 residues. Germline V gene data show CDR1 as LNHNV and CDR2 as YYDKDF (reference sequence). CDR3: CATSRVGVYGYTF. The CDR3 nucleotides read TGTGCCACCAGCAGAGTAGGGGTTTATGGCTACACCTTC.

There are a few counts of this clonotype. This chain joins TRBV7-9 and TRBJ2-3; no clear D. V shed 8 bases and J shed 2 bases, with 11 bases lying between them. The CDR3 totals 13 residues. CDR1 is SEHNR, CDR2 FQNEAQ, per germline (reference sequence). The CDR3 spells CASLNPLTDTQYF. The CDR3 DNA sequence: TGTGCCAGCCTAAATCCCCTCACAGATACGCAGTATTTT.

This chain links TRBV20-1 with TRBJ1-4; no firm D call. Germline lookup yields CDR1 DFQATT and CDR2 SNEGSKA (reference sequence). CDR3 length: 13 residues. Deletions cut 3 bases from V and 6 bases from J, with 11 bases between. The CDR3 loop reads CSARPLSDEKLFF. CDR3 in DNA: TGCAGTGCTAGGCCCCTTAGTGATGAAAAACTGTTTTTT.

The genes are TRBV20-1 and TRBJ2-1, with D unclear. This CDR3 contains 11 residues. The V and J ends lost 4 bases and 8 bases respectively, with 9 bases between them. Per the germline V gene, CDR1 is DFQATT and CDR2 is SNEGSKA (reference sequence). The CDR3 bases are TGCAGTGCTACCCTAGGATATGAGCAGTTCTTC. Amino acids: CSATLGYEQFF.

This clonotype was detected a few times. V is TRBV7-2 and J is TRBJ2-7; 11 bases agree with TRBD2. The last part of the DNA fits TRBJ2-5 better; the J call may be wrong. CDR3 size: 16 residues. Germline V gene data show CDR1 as SGHTA and CDR2 as FQGNSA. Here the CDR3 reads CASSPRLAGRVETQYF. Here the CDR3 DNA reads TGTGCCAGCAGCCCCCGACTAGCGGGGAGGGTCGAGACCCAGTACTTC.

This clonotype was detected only a few times. The chain couples TRBV28 to TRBJ2-7, with D possibly matching TRBD2 (5 bases). V was pared by 5 bases and J by 7 bases, with 18 bases between. Germline CDR1 is MDHEN and CDR2 is SYDVKM. There are 14 residues in the CDR3. DNA of the CDR3: TGTGCCAGCAGTCCCCACAGACTTGGCGGGGAGCAGTACTTC. It specifies CASSPHRLGGEQYF.

This clonotype was seen ten or more times. The chain has TRBV6-5 and TRBJ2-6, with 7 bases fitting TRBD1. Germline CDR1 is MNHEY and CDR2 is SVGAGI. The CDR3 length is 17 residues. Losses at the gene ends were 5 bases for V and 7 bases for J; bases not matched to a gene: 14. This CDR3 reads CASSPPTGFFGANVLTF. For the CDR3, the DNA is TGTGCCAGCAGTCCGCCGACAGGGTTCTTTGGAGCCAACGTCCTGACTTTC.

The chain links TRBV6-1 to TRBJ1-6; D gene ambiguous. Per the germline V gene, CDR1 is MNHNS and CDR2 is SASEGT. The CDR3 is 16 residues long. The ends were cut back, 5 bases at V and 3 bases at J, with 14 bases in the middle. CDR3 in amino acids: CASSRSGRVYNSPLHF. In nucleotides, the CDR3 is TGTGCCAGCAGTCGATCAGGACGGGTCTATAATTCACCCCTCCACTTT.

This rearrangement joins TRBV12-3 or TRBV12-4 to TRBJ2-1, with D perhaps matching TRBD2 (6 bases). The CDR3 sequence is 16 residues long. V was trimmed by 6 bases and J by 1 base, leaving 16 bases between them. The CDR3 sequence: CASRYNGGSSYNEQFF. CDR3 sequence (DNA): TGTGCCAGCAGATACAATGGGGGGTCGTCCTACAATGAGCAGTTCTTC.

There are a few counts of this clonotype. The gene calls are TRBV2 and TRBJ1-1; 9 nucleotides agree with TRBD1. This CDR3 has 14 residues. CDR1 is SNHLY, CDR2 FYNNEI, per germline. V trimming: 2 bases; J trimming: 4 bases; junction bases outside the gene matches: 2. CDR3 in amino acids: CASSERTGVTEAFF. The DNA of the CDR3 is TGTGCCAGCAGTGAAAGGACAGGGGTCACTGAAGCTTTCTTT. Full variable domain (remainder filled in from reference TRBV2 and TRBJ1-1): EPEVTQTPSHQVTQMGQEVILRCVPISNHLYFYWYRQILGQKVEFLVSFYNNEISEKSEIFDDQFSVERPDGSNFTLKIRSTKLEDSAMYFCASSERTGVTEAFFGQGTRLTVV.

This clonotype turned up a few times. The V call is TRBV29-1, the J call TRBJ2-1; TRBD1 is a possible D gene (5 bases). The CDR3 length is 14 residues. V shed 3 bases and J shed 1 base, with 10 bases lying between them. Germline V gives CDR1 SQVTM, CDR2 ANQGSEA. CDR3 protein: CSVDRDRSYNEQFF. CDR3 coding DNA: TGCAGCGTTGACAGGGATAGATCCTACAATGAGCAGTTCTTC.

The chain is built from TRBV7-2 and TRBJ2-5; D is ambiguous. TRBJ2-1 matches the DNA end more closely, so the J call is doubtful. CDR3 length equals 13 residues. Germline values: CDR1 SGHTA, CDR2 FQGNSA. Written as DNA, the CDR3 is TGTGCCAGCAGCTTATTAGGTCGCGGTGAGCAGTTCTTC. Its protein product is CASSLLGRGEQFF.

The chain combines TRBV5-4 with TRBJ2-3; TRBD2 aligns across 7 bases. Germline assignment: CDR1 SGHNT and CDR2 YYREEE (reference sequence). This CDR3 has 15 residues. J was trimmed by 2 bases and V by 1 base; bases with no gene match: 4. The CDR3 sequence is CASSLMGGPTDTQYF. For the CDR3, the DNA is TGTGCCAGCAGCTTGATGGGAGGGCCCACAGATACGCAGTATTTT.

As to this clonotype: The junction departs from germline at one end; a sequencing error may be responsible. This chain uses TRBV4-1 with TRBJ2-1; D is tentatively TRBD1 or TRBD2 (6 bases each). From germline, CDR1 is MGHRA and CDR2 YSYEKL. The CDR3 is 16 residues long. This CDR3 is CASSQGGQSSFNEQFF. The CDR3 coding sequence is TGCGCCAGCAGCCAGGGGGGACAAAGCTCCTTCAATGAGCAGTTCTTC.

The genes are TRBV7-9 and TRBJ2-5, with 9 bases fitting TRBD1. In germline, CDR1 is SEHNR, CDR2 FQNEAQ (reference sequence). V shed 5 bases, J shed 2 bases, and the junction held 9 bases outside the gene matches. This CDR3 has 16 amino acids. The CDR3 bases are TGTGCCAGCAGCCAAAGGGGGACAGGGTTACAAGAGACCCAGTACTTC. Protein product: CASSQRGTGLQETQYF.

This chain uses TRBV10-2 with TRBJ1-5; no firm D call. Germline CDR1 WSHSY, CDR2 SAAADI. This CDR3 has 14 residues. V shed 2 bases and J shed 3 bases, with 8 bases lying between them. The CDR3 sequence: CASSEQPPNQPQHF. In DNA, the CDR3 is TGCGCCAGCAGTGAGCAGCCCCCCAATCAGCCCCAGCATTTT.